What follows is one T cell receptor beta chain and its context. Its specificity is not known. This specimen belongs to a study of T cell repertoires in cytomegalovirus infection. Looking at the study overall: Carrying CMV and the relevant HLA type showed in public TCR beta signatures.

TCRdb independently ran MiXCR on the reads; one entry per CDR3 protein. The top ten clones hold around 2.8% of a sample with some 680,000 distinct CDR3 sequences, 35% of them seen once. Study findings and constraints: HLA-C-restricted CMV-specific TCR beta clonotypes prevailed in the ex vivo response. Identification of carriers of CMV plus the relevant HLA was achieved through cumulative public TCR beta family frequency.

This CDR3 is 15 amino acids long. Deletions cut 5 bases from V and 8 bases from J, with 20 bases between. CDR1 and CDR2 from the germline V gene are SGHDT and YYEEEE. The V gene is TRBV5-6, the J gene TRBJ2-1; D might be TRBD2 (6 bases). The sequence was obtained from a human donor in good health (CMV status not recorded). Some clones in this sample may be carry-over from other donors' samples. The sequenced sample was PBMCs. CDR3 in DNA: TGTGCCAGCAGTTTCGCGGTCCTAGCGCGTCATGAGCAGTTCTTC. It specifies CASSFAVLARHEQFF.